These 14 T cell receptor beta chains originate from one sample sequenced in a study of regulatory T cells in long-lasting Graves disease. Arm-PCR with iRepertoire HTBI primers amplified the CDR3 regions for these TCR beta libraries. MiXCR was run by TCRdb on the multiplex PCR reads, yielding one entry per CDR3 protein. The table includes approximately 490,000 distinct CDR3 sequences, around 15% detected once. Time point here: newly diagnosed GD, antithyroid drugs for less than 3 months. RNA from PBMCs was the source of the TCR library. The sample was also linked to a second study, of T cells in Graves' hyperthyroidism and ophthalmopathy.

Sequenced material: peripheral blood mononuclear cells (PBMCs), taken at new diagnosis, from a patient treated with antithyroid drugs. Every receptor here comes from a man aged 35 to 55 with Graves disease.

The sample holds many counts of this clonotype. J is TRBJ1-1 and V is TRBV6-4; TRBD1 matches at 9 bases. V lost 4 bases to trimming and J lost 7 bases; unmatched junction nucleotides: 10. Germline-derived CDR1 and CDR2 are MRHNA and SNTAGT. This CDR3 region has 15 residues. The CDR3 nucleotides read TGTGCCAGCAGTGGGGGACAGGGCAAAGGGTTTGAAGCTTTCTTT. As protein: CASSGGQGKGFEAFF.

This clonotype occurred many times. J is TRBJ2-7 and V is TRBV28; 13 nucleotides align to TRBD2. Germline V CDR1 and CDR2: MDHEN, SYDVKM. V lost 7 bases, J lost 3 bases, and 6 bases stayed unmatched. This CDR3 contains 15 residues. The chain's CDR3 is CASTQTSGRLYEQYF. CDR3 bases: TGTGCCAGCACCCAGACTAGCGGGAGGCTCTACGAGCAGTACTTC.

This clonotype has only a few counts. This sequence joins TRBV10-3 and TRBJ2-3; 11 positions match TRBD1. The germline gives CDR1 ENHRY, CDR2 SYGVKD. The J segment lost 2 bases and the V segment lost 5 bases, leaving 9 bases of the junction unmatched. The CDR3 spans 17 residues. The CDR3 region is CAISLTGTGGTTDTQYF. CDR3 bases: TGTGCCATCAGTCTAACCGGGACAGGGGGGACCACAGATACGCAGTATTTT.

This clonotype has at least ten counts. This CDR3 is CASRYSEGPDTQYF. DNA for the CDR3: TGTGCCAGCAGATACAGTGAGGGGCCAGATACGCAGTATTTT. This chain uses TRBV6-5 with TRBJ2-3; D is perhaps TRBD1 or TRBD2 (5 bases each). The V gene's germline CDR1 is MNHEY and CDR2 SVGAGI. The CDR3 covers 14 residues. Trimming cost V 6 bases and J 4 bases, with 14 bases left between them.

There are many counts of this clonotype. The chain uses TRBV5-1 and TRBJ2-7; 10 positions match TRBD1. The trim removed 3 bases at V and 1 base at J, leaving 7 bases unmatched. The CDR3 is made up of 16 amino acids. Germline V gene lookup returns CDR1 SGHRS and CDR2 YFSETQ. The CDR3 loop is CASSWGQGRGSYEQYF. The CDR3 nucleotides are TGCGCCAGCAGCTGGGGACAGGGGCGAGGGTCCTACGAGCAGTACTTC.

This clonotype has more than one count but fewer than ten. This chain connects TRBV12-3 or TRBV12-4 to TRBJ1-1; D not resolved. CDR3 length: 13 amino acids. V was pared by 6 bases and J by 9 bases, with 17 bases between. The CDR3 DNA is TGTGCCAGCAGGCCGGGCATGTCGGCCAAAGCTTTCTTT. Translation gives CASRPGMSAKAFF.

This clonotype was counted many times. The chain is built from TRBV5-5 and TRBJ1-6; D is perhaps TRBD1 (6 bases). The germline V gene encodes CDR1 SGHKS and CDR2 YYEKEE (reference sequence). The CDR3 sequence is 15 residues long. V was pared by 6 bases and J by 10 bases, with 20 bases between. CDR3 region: CASTLNDRLYSPLHF. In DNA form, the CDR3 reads TGTGCCAGCACCCTAAACGACAGGCTCTACTCACCCCTCCACTTT. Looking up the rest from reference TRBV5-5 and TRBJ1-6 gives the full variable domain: DAGVTQSPTHLIKTRGQQVTLRCSPISGHKSVSWYQQVLGQGPQFIFQYYEKEERGRGNFPDRFSARQFPNYSSELNVNALLLGDSALYLCASTLNDRLYSPLHFGNGTRLTVT.

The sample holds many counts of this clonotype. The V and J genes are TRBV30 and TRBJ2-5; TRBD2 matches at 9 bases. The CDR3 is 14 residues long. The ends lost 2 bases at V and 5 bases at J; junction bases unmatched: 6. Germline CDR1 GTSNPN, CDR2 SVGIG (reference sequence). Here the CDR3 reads CAWSPSSGIETQYF. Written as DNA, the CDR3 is TGTGCCTGGAGTCCTTCTAGCGGGATTGAGACCCAGTACTTC.

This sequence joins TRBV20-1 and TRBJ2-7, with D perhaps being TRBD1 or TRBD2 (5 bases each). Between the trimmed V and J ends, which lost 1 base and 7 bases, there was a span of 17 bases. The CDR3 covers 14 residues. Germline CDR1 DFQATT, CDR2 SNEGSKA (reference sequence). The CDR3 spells CSARVPGSYVEQYF. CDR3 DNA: TGCAGTGCTAGAGTTCCAGGGAGCTACGTTGAGCAGTACTTC.

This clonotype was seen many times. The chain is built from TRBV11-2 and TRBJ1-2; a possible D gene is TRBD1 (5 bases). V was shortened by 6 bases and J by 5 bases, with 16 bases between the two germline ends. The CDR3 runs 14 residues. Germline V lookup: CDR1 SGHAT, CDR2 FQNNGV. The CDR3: CASSPGTDPYGYTF. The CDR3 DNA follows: TGTGCCAGCAGTCCCGGGACGGATCCTTATGGCTACACCTTC. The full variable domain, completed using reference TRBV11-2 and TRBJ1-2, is EAGVAQSPRYKIIEKRQSVAFWCNPISGHATLYWYQQILGQGPKLLIQFQNNGVVDDSQLPKDRFSAERLKGVDSTLKIQPAKLEDSAVYLCASSPGTDPYGYTFGSGTRLTVV.

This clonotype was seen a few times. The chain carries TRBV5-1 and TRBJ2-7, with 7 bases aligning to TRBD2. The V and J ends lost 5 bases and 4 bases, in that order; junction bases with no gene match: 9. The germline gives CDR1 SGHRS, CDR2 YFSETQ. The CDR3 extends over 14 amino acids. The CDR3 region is CASRESGTSYEQYF. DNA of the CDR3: TGCGCCAGCAGAGAAAGCGGGACTTCTTACGAGCAGTACTTC.

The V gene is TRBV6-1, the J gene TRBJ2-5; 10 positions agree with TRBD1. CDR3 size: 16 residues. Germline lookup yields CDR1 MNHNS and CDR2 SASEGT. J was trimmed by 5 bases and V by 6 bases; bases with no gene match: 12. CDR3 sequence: CASRRTGTGVLETQYF. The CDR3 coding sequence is TGTGCCAGCAGGCGTACCGGGACAGGGGTTTTGGAGACCCAGTACTTC.

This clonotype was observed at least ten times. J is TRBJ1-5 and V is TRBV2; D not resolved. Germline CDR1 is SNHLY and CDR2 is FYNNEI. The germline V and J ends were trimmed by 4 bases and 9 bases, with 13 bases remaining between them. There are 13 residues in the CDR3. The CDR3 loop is CASSGGFLRPQHF. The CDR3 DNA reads TGTGCCAGCAGTGGCGGGTTCCTTCGGCCCCAGCATTTT.

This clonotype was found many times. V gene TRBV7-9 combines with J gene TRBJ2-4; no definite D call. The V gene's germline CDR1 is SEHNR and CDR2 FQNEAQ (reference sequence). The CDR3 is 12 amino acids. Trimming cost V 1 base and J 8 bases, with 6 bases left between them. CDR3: CASSLVTDIQYF. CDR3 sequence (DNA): TGTGCCAGCAGCTTAGTTACTGACATTCAGTACTTC.